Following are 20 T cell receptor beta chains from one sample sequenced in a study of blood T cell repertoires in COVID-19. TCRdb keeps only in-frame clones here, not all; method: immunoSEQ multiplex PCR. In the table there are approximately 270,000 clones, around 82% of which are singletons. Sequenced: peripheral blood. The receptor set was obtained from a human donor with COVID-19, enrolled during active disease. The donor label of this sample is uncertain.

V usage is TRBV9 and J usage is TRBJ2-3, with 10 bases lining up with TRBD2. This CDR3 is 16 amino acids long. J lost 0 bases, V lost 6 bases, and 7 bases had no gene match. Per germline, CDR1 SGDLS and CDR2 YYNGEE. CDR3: CASTKTSGLSTDTQYF. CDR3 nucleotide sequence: TGTGCCAGCACCAAGACTAGCGGGTTGAGCACAGATACGCAGTATTTT.

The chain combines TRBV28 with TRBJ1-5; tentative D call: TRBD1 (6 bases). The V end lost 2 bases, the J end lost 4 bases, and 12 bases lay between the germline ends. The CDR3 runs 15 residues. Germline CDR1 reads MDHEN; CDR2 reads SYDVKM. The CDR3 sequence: CASSLPDSPNQPQHF. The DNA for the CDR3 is TGTGCCAGCAGTTTACCGGACAGTCCAAATCAGCCCCAGCATTTT.

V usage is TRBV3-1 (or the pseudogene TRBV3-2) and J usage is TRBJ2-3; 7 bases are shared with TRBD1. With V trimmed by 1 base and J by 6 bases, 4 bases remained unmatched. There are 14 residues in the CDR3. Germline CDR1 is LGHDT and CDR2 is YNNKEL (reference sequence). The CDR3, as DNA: TGTGCCAGCAGCCAAGGGGACAGCCTCGATACGCAGTATTTT. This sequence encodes CASSQGDSLDTQYF.

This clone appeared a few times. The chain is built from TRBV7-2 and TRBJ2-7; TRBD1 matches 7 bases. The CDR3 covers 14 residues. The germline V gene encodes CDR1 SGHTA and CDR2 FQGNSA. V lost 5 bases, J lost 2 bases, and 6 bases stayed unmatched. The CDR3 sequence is CASSNNRGTYEQYF. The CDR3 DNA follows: TGTGCCAGCAGCAATAACAGGGGAACCTACGAGCAGTACTTC.

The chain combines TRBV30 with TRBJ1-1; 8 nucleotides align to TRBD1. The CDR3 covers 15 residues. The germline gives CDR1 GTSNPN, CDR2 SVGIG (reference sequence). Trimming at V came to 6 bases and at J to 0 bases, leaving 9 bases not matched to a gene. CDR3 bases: TGTGCCTGCGACAGGGGCCCCACCATGAACACTGAAGCTTTCTTT. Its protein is CACDRGPTMNTEAFF.

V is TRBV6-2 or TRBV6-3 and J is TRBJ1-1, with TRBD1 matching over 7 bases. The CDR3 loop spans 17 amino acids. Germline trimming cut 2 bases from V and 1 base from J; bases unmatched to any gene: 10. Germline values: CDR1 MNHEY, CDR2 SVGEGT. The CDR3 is CASSYEVDRSPNTEAFF. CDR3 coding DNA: TGTGCCAGCAGTTACGAAGTGGACAGGTCACCGAACACTGAAGCTTTCTTT.

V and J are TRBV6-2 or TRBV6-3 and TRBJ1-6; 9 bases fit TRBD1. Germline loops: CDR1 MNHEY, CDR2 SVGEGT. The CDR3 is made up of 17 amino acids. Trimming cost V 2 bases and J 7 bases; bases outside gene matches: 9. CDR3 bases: TGTGCCAGCAGTTACCCTAGGACAGGGGCTACGAATTCACCCCTCCACTTT. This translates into CASSYPRTGATNSPLHF.

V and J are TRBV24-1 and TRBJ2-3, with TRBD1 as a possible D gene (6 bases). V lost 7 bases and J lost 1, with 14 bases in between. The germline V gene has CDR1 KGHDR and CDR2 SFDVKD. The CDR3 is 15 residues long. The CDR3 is CATRETGSGTDTQYF. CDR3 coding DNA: TGTGCCACCAGGGAAACAGGGTCAGGCACAGATACGCAGTATTTT.

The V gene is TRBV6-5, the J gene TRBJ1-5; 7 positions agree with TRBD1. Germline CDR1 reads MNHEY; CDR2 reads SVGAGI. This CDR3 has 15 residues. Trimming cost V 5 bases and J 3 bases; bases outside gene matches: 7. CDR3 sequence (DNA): TGTGCCAGCAGTCCCGGGGACAGTATCAATCAGCCCCAGCATTTT. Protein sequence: CASSPGDSINQPQHF.

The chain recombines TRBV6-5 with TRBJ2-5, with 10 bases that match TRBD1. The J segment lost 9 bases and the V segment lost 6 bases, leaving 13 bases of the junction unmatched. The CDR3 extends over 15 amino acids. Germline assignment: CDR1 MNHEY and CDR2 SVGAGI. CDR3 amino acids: CASSRQGAGFGAQYF. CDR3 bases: TGTGCCAGCAGCCGACAGGGGGCGGGTTTTGGGGCCCAGTACTTC.

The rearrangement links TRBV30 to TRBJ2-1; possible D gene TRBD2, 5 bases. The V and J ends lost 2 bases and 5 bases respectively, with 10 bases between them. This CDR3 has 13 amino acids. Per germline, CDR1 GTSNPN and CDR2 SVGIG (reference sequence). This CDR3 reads CAWSTGRDNEQFF. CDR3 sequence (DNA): TGTGCCTGGAGTACCGGGCGGGACAATGAGCAGTTCTTC.

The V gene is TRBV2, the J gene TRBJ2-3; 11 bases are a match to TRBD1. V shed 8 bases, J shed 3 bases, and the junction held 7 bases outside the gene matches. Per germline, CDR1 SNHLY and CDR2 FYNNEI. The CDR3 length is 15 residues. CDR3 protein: CASGGDRGGTDTQYF. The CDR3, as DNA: TGTGCCAGCGGAGGGGACAGGGGGGGTACAGATACGCAGTATTTT.

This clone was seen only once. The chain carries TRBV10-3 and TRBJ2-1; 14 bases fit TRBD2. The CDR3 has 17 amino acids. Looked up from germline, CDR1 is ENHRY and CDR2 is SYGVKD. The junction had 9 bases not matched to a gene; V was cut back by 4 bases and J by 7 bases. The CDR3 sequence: CAISVMTSGRALNEQFF. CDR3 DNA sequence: TGTGCCATCAGTGTAATGACTAGCGGGAGGGCCCTGAATGAGCAGTTCTTC.

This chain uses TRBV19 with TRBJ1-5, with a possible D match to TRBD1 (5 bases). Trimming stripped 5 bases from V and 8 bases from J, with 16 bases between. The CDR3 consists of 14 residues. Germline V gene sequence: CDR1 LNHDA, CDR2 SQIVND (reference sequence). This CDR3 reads CASSPRGGAEPQHF. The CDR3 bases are TGTGCCAGTAGTCCCCGGGGGGGTGCGGAGCCCCAGCATTTT.

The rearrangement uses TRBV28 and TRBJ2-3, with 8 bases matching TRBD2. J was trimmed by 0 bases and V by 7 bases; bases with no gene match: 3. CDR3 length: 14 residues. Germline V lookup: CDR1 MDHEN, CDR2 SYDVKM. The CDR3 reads CASNVAGSTDTQYF. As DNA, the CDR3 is TGTGCCAGCAACGTAGCGGGAAGCACAGATACGCAGTATTTT.

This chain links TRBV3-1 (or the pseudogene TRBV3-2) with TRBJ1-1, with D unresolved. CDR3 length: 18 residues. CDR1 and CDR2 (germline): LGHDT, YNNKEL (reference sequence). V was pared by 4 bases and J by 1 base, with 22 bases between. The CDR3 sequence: CASSPGSGRTNSNTEAFF. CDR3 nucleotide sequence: TGTGCCAGCAGCCCTGGGAGCGGCAGGACGAACTCGAACACTGAAGCTTTCTTT.

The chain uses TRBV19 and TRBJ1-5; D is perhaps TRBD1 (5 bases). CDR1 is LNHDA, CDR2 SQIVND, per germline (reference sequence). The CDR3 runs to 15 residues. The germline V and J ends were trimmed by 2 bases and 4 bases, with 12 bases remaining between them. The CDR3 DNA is TGTGCCAGTAGTATACGACAAGGGACTAATCAGCCCCAGCATTTT. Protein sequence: CASSIRQGTNQPQHF.

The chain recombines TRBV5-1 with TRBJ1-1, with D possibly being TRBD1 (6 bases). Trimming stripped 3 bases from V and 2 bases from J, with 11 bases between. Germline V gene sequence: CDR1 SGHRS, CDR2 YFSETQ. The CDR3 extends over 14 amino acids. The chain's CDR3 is CASSSGTPNTEAFF. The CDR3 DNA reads TGCGCCAGCAGCTCCGGGACACCCAACACTGAAGCTTTCTTT.

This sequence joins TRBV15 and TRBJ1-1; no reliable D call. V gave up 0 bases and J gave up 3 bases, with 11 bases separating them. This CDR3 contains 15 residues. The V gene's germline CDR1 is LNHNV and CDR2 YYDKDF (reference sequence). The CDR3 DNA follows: TGTGCCACCAGCAGAGATCTACTATCTTACACTGAAGCTTTCTTT. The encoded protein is CATSRDLLSYTEAFF.

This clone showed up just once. The DNA of the CDR3 is TGTGCCAGCAGCCCGGCGAGCGGGGCGAACACCGGGGAGCTGTTTTTT. It yields the protein CASSPASGANTGELFF. The chain is built from TRBV7-3 and TRBJ2-2; 7 bases are shared with TRBD2. This CDR3 comprises 16 residues. Germline CDR1 reads SGHTA; CDR2 reads FQGTGA. J gave up 0 bases and V 5 bases, and 6 bases lay outside the gene matches.